This T cell receptor beta chain was captured in a study of identical twins. The study, taken as a whole, reports: Part of the zero-insertion signal could reflect confounding by invariant MAIT and iNKT cells.

At least ten counts were recorded for this clonotype. The antigen is not known. Using its own MiXCR run on the 5' RACE reads, TCRdb lists one record per CDR3 protein. Of 600,000 to 850,000 distinct CDR3 sequences listed, about 20% are singletons. The V and J ends lost 3 bases and 5 bases respectively, with 3 bases between them. The CDR3 extends over 11 amino acids. The sample was also reused in another study, on T cells expressing NK-cell markers.

The receptor was derived from a woman in her late teens or twenties in good health. This chain uses TRBV12-3 or TRBV12-4 with TRBJ2-3; D unclear. Sequencing was done on a sample of PBMCs. CDR3 sequence reads: CASSFEDTQYF. In nucleotides, the CDR3 is TGTGCCAGCAGTTTTGAAGATACGCAGTATTTT.